This TCR beta chain was profiled in a study of early T cells in non-severe SARS-CoV-2 infection. Turning to the study itself: The sequenced material was bulk RNA from unsorted whole blood, and its chains were unpaired. Study-wide results and limits: Matching against VDJdb likely underestimated virus-specific expansions, favoring anti-spike CD8.

CDR3 length equals 14 residues. V was cut by 4 bases and J by 3 bases, with 11 bases left in between. From germline, CDR1 is SGHKS and CDR2 YYEKEE (reference sequence). Researchers tagged individual cDNA molecules with unique molecular identifiers. Using its own MiXCR run on the 5' RACE reads, TCRdb lists one record per CDR3 protein. Found here are 30,000 to 45,000 distinct CDR3 sequences, around 4.3% of them singletons; the top ten hold over 5%. Many counts were recorded for this clonotype. The antigen is not known. Sequencing was performed on whole blood. This chain connects TRBV5-5 to TRBJ1-5; no clear D. The clonotype originates from an adult who was a healthcare worker with PCR-confirmed SARS-CoV-2 infection or an uninfected control (not recorded which). DNA for the CDR3: TGTGCCAGCAGCACCCGGACTCACAATCAGCCCCAGCATTTT. This codes for CASSTRTHNQPQHF.